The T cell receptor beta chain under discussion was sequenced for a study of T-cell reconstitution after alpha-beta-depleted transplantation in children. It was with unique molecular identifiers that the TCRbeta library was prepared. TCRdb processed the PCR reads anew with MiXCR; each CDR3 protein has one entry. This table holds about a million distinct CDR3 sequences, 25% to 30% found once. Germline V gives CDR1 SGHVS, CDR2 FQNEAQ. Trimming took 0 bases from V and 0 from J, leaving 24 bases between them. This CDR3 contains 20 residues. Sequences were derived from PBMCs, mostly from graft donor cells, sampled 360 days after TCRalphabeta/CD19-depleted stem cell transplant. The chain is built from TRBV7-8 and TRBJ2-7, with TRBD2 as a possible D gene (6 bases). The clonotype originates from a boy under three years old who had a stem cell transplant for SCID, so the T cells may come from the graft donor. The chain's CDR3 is CASSLAYGATTGRSSYEQYF. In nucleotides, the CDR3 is TGTGCCAGCAGCTTAGCGTACGGGGCTACCACCGGGAGAAGCTCCTACGAGCAGTACTTC.